One and the same sample provided the 13 T cell receptor beta chains below, sequenced in a study of CD8 T cells in ankylosing spondylitis. TCRdb processed the 5' RACE reads anew with MiXCR; each CDR3 protein has one entry. The sample holds about 320,000 distinct CDR3 sequences; around a tenth are singletons and the top ten take 9.1%. The sequenced sample was blood, either unsorted or a sorted T cell fraction (not recorded which). The receptors originated from a female donor with ankylosing spondylitis or in good health (not recorded which).

This clonotype was counted many times. V gene TRBV6-1 combines with J gene TRBJ2-3; 12 positions agree with TRBD2. The CDR3 covers 18 residues. Trimming at V came to 5 bases and at J to 2 bases, leaving 11 bases not matched to a gene. Germline V lookup: CDR1 MNHNS, CDR2 SASEGT. The CDR3 here is CASSPITTSGGNTDTQYF. The CDR3 bases are TGTGCCAGCAGTCCCATTACAACTAGCGGGGGGAACACAGATACGCAGTATTTT.

V and J are TRBV9 and TRBJ2-5, with 7 bases that match TRBD1. With V trimmed by 3 bases and J by 4 bases, 3 bases remained unmatched. The CDR3 has 13 residues. Per germline, CDR1 SGDLS and CDR2 YYNGEE. This CDR3 reads CASSEDRVETQYF. In DNA, the CDR3 is TGTGCCAGCAGCGAAGACAGGGTAGAGACCCAGTACTTC.

This chain connects TRBV20-1 to TRBJ2-3, with a weak D call TRBD2 (6 bases). CDR1 DFQATT and CDR2 SNEGSKA come from the germline V gene (reference sequence). The CDR3 runs to 15 residues. V was trimmed by 3 bases and J by 6 bases, leaving 19 bases between them. This chain's CDR3 is CSASVVLAIPDTQYF. In DNA form, the CDR3 reads TGCAGTGCTAGTGTAGTCCTAGCGATACCGGATACGCAGTATTTT.

This clonotype came up a few times. The rearrangement uses TRBV30 and TRBJ2-5; D is unclear. Germline CDR1 GTSNPN, CDR2 SVGIG (reference sequence). The CDR3 is 15 amino acids. V lost 3 bases, J lost 1 base, and 15 bases lay in between. The CDR3 reads CAWRKGRSAQETQYF. The CDR3 DNA reads as TGTGCCTGGAGAAAAGGCAGGTCGGCCCAAGAGACCCAGTACTTC.

The J gene is TRBJ1-4, the V gene TRBV5-4; D uncertain. CDR1 is SGHNT and CDR2 is YYREEE in the germline V gene (reference sequence). The CDR3 spans 13 residues. The V end was cut by 3 bases, the J end by 4 bases, with 7 bases between. The CDR3 bases are TGTGCCAGCAGCTCGGACCTTAATGAAAAACTGTTTTTT. The encoded protein is CASSSDLNEKLFF.

This clonotype was seen repeatedly, ten times or more. The J gene is TRBJ2-3, the V gene TRBV25-1, with TRBD1 as a possible D gene (5 bases). This CDR3 region has 15 residues. Trimming cost V 5 bases and J 0 bases, with 12 bases left between them. Germline-derived CDR1 and CDR2 are MGHDK and SYGVNS. This chain's CDR3 is CASSRQKFSTDTQYF. The CDR3, as DNA: TGTGCCAGCAGTAGACAGAAGTTTAGCACAGATACGCAGTATTTT. Full variable domain (remainder filled in from reference TRBV25-1 and TRBJ2-3): EADIYQTPRYLVIGTGKKITLECSQTMGHDKMYWYQQDPGMELHLIHYSYGVNSTEKGDLSSESTVSRIRTEHFPLTLESARPSHTSQYLCASSRQKFSTDTQYFGPGTRLTVL.

This clonotype was recorded many times. J is TRBJ2-1 and V is TRBV6-2 or TRBV6-3; D is unclear. This CDR3 has 12 residues. The germline V gene encodes CDR1 MNHEY and CDR2 SVGEGT. The V and J ends lost 2 bases and 9 bases respectively, with 8 bases between them. The CDR3 loop reads CASSYPVAEQFF. Here the CDR3 DNA reads TGTGCCAGCAGTTACCCCGTGGCTGAGCAGTTCTTC.

This clonotype occurred a few times. The V and J genes are TRBV20-1 and TRBJ1-6, with a weak D call TRBD1 (5 bases). The germline gives CDR1 DFQATT, CDR2 SNEGSKA (reference sequence). V was cut by 7 bases and J by 4 bases, with 20 bases left in between. The CDR3 has 16 amino acids. CDR3 sequence: CSVQAGGRAYNSPLHF. In nucleotides, the CDR3 is TGCAGTGTCCAAGCCGGGGGACGAGCTTATAATTCACCCCTCCACTTT.

The chain combines TRBV13 with TRBJ2-1, with D hard to call. The CDR3 loop spans 15 amino acids. Germline assignment: CDR1 PRHDT and CDR2 FYEKMQ (reference sequence). Trimming pared 9 bases from V and 0 bases from J, leaving 15 bases between. CDR3 nucleotides: TGTGCCAGTAAAGCCGGCGGAAGCTCCTACAATGAGCAGTTCTTC. This translates into CASKAGGSSYNEQFF.

Many counts were recorded for this clonotype. The chain uses TRBV4-2 and TRBJ2-1; a weak D match, TRBD2 (5 bases). Between the trimmed V and J ends, which lost 3 bases and 3 bases, there was a span of 18 bases. The germline V gene has CDR1 LGHNA and CDR2 YNFKEQ. There are 17 residues in the CDR3. The DNA of the CDR3 is TGTGCCAGCAGCCAGGCCCTAAGCGGTGCCTACTACAATGAGCAGTTCTTC. It is translated as CASSQALSGAYYNEQFF.

The rearrangement joins TRBV5-1 to TRBJ2-1; TRBD2 matches at 11 bases. The CDR3 runs to 16 residues. Per germline, CDR1 SGHRS and CDR2 YFSETQ. V lost 4 bases to trimming and J lost 4 bases; unmatched junction nucleotides: 7. The CDR3 nucleotides read TGCGCCAGCAGCCTAGGGGGACTAGCGGAATACAATGAGCAGTTCTTC. This codes for CASSLGGLAEYNEQFF. Variable domain in full (rest from reference TRBV5-1 and TRBJ2-1): KAGVTQTPRYLIKTRGQQVTLSCSPISGHRSVSWYQQTPGQGLQFLFEYFSETQRNKGNFPGRFSGRQFSNSRSEMNVSTLELGDSALYLCASSLGGLAEYNEQFFGPGTRLTVL.

This clonotype was detected only a few times. The rearrangement joins TRBV29-1 to TRBJ2-2, with TRBD2 matching 10 bases. J lost 7 bases, V lost 5 bases, and 7 bases had no gene match. This CDR3 comprises 14 residues. Germline V CDR1 and CDR2: SQVTM, ANQGSEA. CDR3 DNA sequence: TGCAGCGTTCTAGCGGGAGCTCTGGGCGGGGAGCTGTTTTTT. It is translated as CSVLAGALGGELFF.

The V and J genes are TRBV9 and TRBJ2-3; D is unclear. Trimming left V 2 bases short and J 4 bases short, with 11 bases between. The germline V gene has CDR1 SGDLS and CDR2 YYNGEE. This CDR3 has 14 amino acids. The CDR3 reads CASSVHPPADTQYF. The CDR3 coding sequence is TGTGCCAGCAGCGTCCACCCTCCGGCAGATACGCAGTATTTT. Full variable domain (outside the CDR3, taken from reference TRBV9 and TRBJ2-3): DSGVTQTPKHLITATGQRVTLRCSPRSGDLSVYWYQQSLDQGLQFLIQYYNGEERAKGNILERFSAQQFPDLHSELNLSSLELGDSALYFCASSVHPPADTQYFGPGTRLTVL.